This is a list of T cell receptor beta chains from one sample in a study of blood T cell repertoires in COVID-19. Clones were sequenced by immunoSEQ multiplex PCR, and TCRdb holds only the in-frame ones, with some missing. The sample lists under 350,000 clones; about nine tenths were seen once. Source material: PBMCs or T cells enriched from blood (not recorded which). These receptors came from a woman in her 40s who had recovered from COVID-19. Both conserved end residues are part of each CDR3. D genes are given only for firm matches. Some rows mark clone size as missing; the rest say once, few, many or name a class of expanded clone.

J	V	size	D	DNA	CDR3
TRBJ2-3	TRBV3-1/TRBV3-2	.	.	TGTGCCAGCAGCCAGTCATGGGCAGGGGAGACAGATACGCAGTATTTT	CASSQSWAGETDTQYF
TRBJ2-3	TRBV7-2	.	TRBD2	TGTGCCAGCAGGGAGGGGAGCGGGAGCTCAGATACGCAGTATTTT	CASREGSGSSDTQYF
TRBJ2-5	TRBV7-2	.	.	TGTGCCAGCAGCTCCGCGGTCCTTCAAGAGACCCAGTACTTC	CASSSAVLQETQYF
TRBJ1-1	TRBV5-1	.	TRBD1	TGCGCCAGCAGCTTGACCGCAGGGGGCGAGAACACTGAAGCTTTCTTT	CASSLTAGGENTEAFF
TRBJ2-2	TRBV19	.	TRBD2	TGTGCCAGTACCCCCCGTCGTGGCAGCCACGCAGGGAGGGGTACGAACACCGGGGAGCTGTTTTTT	CASTPRRGSHAGRGTNTGELFF
TRBJ1-5	TRBV6-2/TRBV6-3	once	.	TGTGCCAGCAGCGCCCGTCGCAGGGGTGGGGGTTATCAGCCCCAGCATTTT	CASSARRRGGGYQPQHF
TRBJ1-6	TRBV21-1	once	.	TGTGCCAGCAGCTCGAGGTCGGGATCCTATAATTCACCCCTCCACTTT	CASSSRSGSYNSPLHF
TRBJ1-1	TRBV4-1	.	TRBD1	TGCGCCAGCAGCCCCCTGACAGGGGTGAACACTGAAGCTTTCTTT	CASSPLTGVNTEAFF
TRBJ2-7	TRBV6-5	.	.	TGTGCCATCGAGACCTTGACAGGTGGGTCGTACGAGCAGTACTTC	CAIETLTGGSYEQYF
TRBJ1-4	TRBV5-5	.	.	TGTGCCAGCAGCTTAGACAGATACGAAAAACTGTTTTTT	CASSLDRYEKLFF
TRBJ2-3	TRBV7-2	.	.	TGTGCCAGCAGCTCGCTCCCTACGGGAATGAGCACAGATACGCAGTATTTT	CASSSLPTGMSTDTQYF
TRBJ2-3	TRBV25-1	.	.	TGTGCCAGCAGTTCTCTGGCCACAGATACGCAGTATTTT	CASSSLATDTQYF
TRBJ1-3	TRBV6-5	.	TRBD1	TGTGCCAGCAGGGGGACAGGGACTGGAAACACCATATATTTT	CASRGTGTGNTIYF
TRBJ1-5	TRBV12-5	once	TRBD1	TGTGCTAGTGGACAGAATACAGGGGTTGGCCAGCCCCAGCATTTT	CASGQNTGVGQPQHF
TRBJ2-3	TRBV10-2	.	TRBD1	TGCGCCAGCAGAGACGGGACAGGACGCACAGATACGCAGTATTTT	CASRDGTGRTDTQYF
TRBJ2-5	TRBV27	.	.	TGTGCCAGCAGTTTATCGCGGAGCGGGCAAGAGACCCAGTACTTC	CASSLSRSGQETQYF
TRBJ1-3	TRBV30	.	.	TGTGCCTGGAAGTTGGACTTTTACTCTGGAAACACCATATATTTT	CAWKLDFYSGNTIYF
TRBJ2-7	TRBV5-4	few	TRBD2	TGTGCCAGCAGCTTGTTCTCCGGGACTAGAGACTACGAGCAGTACTTC	CASSLFSGTRDYEQYF
TRBJ1-3	TRBV6-5	many	.	TGTGCCAGCACCAACTCTGGAAACACCATATATTTT	CASTNSGNTIYF
TRBJ2-7	TRBV5-6	.	.	TGTGCCAGCACCGTCACCGGGGGATACTACGAGCAGTACTTC	CASTVTGGYYEQYF
TRBJ1-4	TRBV28	.	.	TGTGCCAGCAGTCTAGGGGGACAAAAACTGTTTTTT	CASSLGGQKLFF
TRBJ2-7	TRBV10-3	.	TRBD1	TGTGCCACCGGGACAGGGAGCTCCTACGAGCAGTACTTC	CATGTGSSYEQYF
TRBJ2-5	TRBV9	.	TRBD2	TGTGCCAGCAGCGTAGGGAGTAGCGGGGGGGTGGAGACCCAGTACTTC	CASSVGSSGGVETQYF
TRBJ2-7	TRBV25-1	.	TRBD1	TGTGCCAGAAGAACCGGGACAGGGAATGGGGAGCAGTACTTC	CARRTGTGNGEQYF
TRBJ2-3	TRBV5-1	.	.	TGCGCCAGCAGCGGGGGACTCACGGGGAGCGCAGATACGCAGTATTTT	CASSGGLTGSADTQYF
TRBJ1-5	TRBV7-6	once	TRBD1	TGTGCCAGCAGCTTACGTCAGGGGGGCAATCAGCCCCAGCATTTT	CASSLRQGGNQPQHF
TRBJ1-5	TRBV4-1	.	.	TGCGCCAGCAGCCAACTAGGCGGGCAGCCCCAGCATTTT	CASSQLGGQPQHF
TRBJ2-7	TRBV5-1	.	TRBD2	TGCGCCAGCAAGAGGGGCGGGGGATCATACGAGCAGTACTTC	CASKRGGGSYEQYF
TRBJ1-2	TRBV19	.	.	TGTGCCAGTAGTATAGGGGGCGTTCCTTATGGCTACACCTTC	CASSIGGVPYGYTF
TRBJ2-5	TRBV6-5	.	TRBD1	TGTGCCAGCGGATTACCGGGACAGCAAGAGACCCAGTACTTC	CASGLPGQQETQYF
TRBJ1-1	TRBV18	.	.	TGTGCCAGCTCACCAGGACACACGAACACTGAAGCTTTCTTT	CASSPGHTNTEAFF
TRBJ2-7	TRBV27	.	TRBD2	TGTGCCAGCAGTTTATTCGGGCTAGCGGGAGGCGAGCAGTACTTC	CASSLFGLAGGEQYF
TRBJ2-7	TRBV5-1	.	.	TGCGCCAGCAGCGCCCGAGGGACAAGTAACTACGAGCAGTACTTC	CASSARGTSNYEQYF
TRBJ2-7	TRBV11-3	.	.	TGTGCCAGCAGCTTAGGACCGGGACTTAGCTCCTACGAGCAGTACTTC	CASSLGPGLSSYEQYF
TRBJ2-7	TRBV2	.	.	TGTGCCAGCCGAGGGTCGGGCGACGAGCAGTACTTC	CASRGSGDEQYF
TRBJ1-2	TRBV5-4	.	.	TGTGCCAGCAGCTTGGGGGCCGCTGTTTATGGCTACACCTTC	CASSLGAAVYGYTF
TRBJ1-2	TRBV2	.	TRBD1	TGTGCCAGCATGAGGGACAGGGGGTATGGCTACACCTTC	CASMRDRGYGYTF
TRBJ2-1	TRBV25-1	.	TRBD2	TGTGCCAGCCGGACTAGCGCATACAATGAGCAGTTCTTC	CASRTSAYNEQFF
TRBJ1-1	TRBV7-9	.	TRBD1	TGTGCCAGCAGCTTACCCGGGACAGGGATTAACACTGAAGCTTTCTTT	CASSLPGTGINTEAFF
TRBJ2-7	TRBV3-1/TRBV3-2	.	.	TGTGCCAGCAGCCAAGCCCGCGGGAACGAGCAGTACTTC	CASSQARGNEQYF
TRBJ1-1	TRBV19	.	.	TGTGCCAGTGGGTTGACGGAGATGAACACTGAAGCTTTCTTT	CASGLTEMNTEAFF
TRBJ2-3	TRBV11-3	.	.	TGTGCCAGCAGCCTGCGGACAGATACGCAGTATTTT	CASSLRTDTQYF
TRBJ1-2	TRBV27	.	TRBD1	TGTGCCAGCAGTTTAGGCACAGGGGGCGGTGGCTACACCTTC	CASSLGTGGGGYTF
TRBJ2-7	TRBV19	.	.	TGTGCCAGTAGGACCATCGACAGCTACGAGCAGTACTTC	CASRTIDSYEQYF
TRBJ1-6	TRBV7-2	many	TRBD1	TGTGCCAGCAGCTTCCACAGGGGTCTTGATTCACCCCTCCACTTT	CASSFHRGLDSPLHF
TRBJ2-3	TRBV2	.	TRBD2	TGTGCCAGCAGCCCGCCGGGACTAGTTGATCCAGATACGCAGTATTTT	CASSPPGLVDPDTQYF
TRBJ1-5	TRBV27	.	.	TGTGCCAGCAGTCGCCGACACGGGATTGACGCAAATCAGCCCCAGCATTTT	CASSRRHGIDANQPQHF
TRBJ2-7	TRBV5-1	.	TRBD2	TGCGCCAGCAGCCTAACCAGCGGGACGTCAGTAGAGCAGTACTTC	CASSLTSGTSVEQYF
TRBJ2-3	TRBV2	.	.	TGTGCCAGCAGTGAAGCACTCCCAGATACGCAGTATTTT	CASSEALPDTQYF
TRBJ2-5	TRBV30	.	.	TGTGCCGGAGGGCAGGGACTGGTATCGGGGTCCCAGTACTTC	CAGGQGLVSGSQYF
TRBJ1-2	TRBV9	.	TRBD1	TGTGCCAGCAGCCCTTCCGCAGGGGGCTCCTATGGCTACACCTTC	CASSPSAGGSYGYTF
TRBJ1-1	TRBV6-1	.	.	TGTGCCAGCAGTGAAGCGCTTCAGCGGTTTAGGACTGAAGCTTTCTTT	CASSEALQRFRTEAFF
TRBJ1-5	TRBV6-4	.	TRBD1	TGTGCCAGCAGTGACTCGAGGGGGCTCCCGAGTCAGCCCCAGCATTTT	CASSDSRGLPSQPQHF
TRBJ1-1	TRBV5-1	.	.	TGCGCCAGCAAAGTTGGACATTCGAACACTGAAGCTTTCTTT	CASKVGHSNTEAFF